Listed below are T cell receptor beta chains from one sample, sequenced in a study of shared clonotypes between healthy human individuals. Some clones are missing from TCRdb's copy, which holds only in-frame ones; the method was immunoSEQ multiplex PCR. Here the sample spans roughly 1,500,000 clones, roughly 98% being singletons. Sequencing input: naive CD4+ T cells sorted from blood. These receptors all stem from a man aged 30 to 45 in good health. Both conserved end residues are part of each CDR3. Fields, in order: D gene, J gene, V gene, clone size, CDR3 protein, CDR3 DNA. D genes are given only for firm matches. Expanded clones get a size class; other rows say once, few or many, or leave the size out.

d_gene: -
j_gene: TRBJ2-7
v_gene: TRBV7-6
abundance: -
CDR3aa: CASSIRAGPGPYEQYF
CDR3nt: TGTGCCAGCAGCATCCGCGCGGGGCCGGGGCCCTACGAGCAGTACTTC

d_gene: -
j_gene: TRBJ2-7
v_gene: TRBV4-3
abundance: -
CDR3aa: CASSQDPKEPYYEQYF
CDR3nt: TGCGCCAGCAGCCAAGATCCTAAGGAGCCGTACTACGAGCAGTACTTC

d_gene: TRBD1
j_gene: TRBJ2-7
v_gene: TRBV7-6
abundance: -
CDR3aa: CASSLTGTGGHEQYF
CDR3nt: TGTGCCAGCAGCTTAACCGGGACAGGTGGACACGAGCAGTACTTC

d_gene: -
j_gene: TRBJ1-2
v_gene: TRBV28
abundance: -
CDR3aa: CASSLPQGFGYGYTF
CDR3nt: TGTGCCAGCAGTTTACCACAGGGATTCGGCTATGGCTACACCTTC

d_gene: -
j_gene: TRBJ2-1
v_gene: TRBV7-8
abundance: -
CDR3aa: CAPSPDEQFF
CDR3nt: TGTGCCCCCTCGCCTGATGAGCAGTTCTTC

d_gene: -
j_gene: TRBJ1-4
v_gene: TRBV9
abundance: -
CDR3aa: CASSVGPGFRELFF
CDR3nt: TGTGCCAGCAGCGTAGGCCCGGGCTTTAGGGAACTGTTTTTT

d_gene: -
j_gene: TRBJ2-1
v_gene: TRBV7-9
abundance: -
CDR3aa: CASRGRRYNEQFF
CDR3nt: TGTGCCAGCAGGGGACGACGATACAATGAGCAGTTCTTC

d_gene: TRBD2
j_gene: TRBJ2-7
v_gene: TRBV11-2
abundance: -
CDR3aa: CASSLGLAGIGQYF
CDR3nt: TGTGCCAGCAGCTTGGGACTAGCGGGAATTGGGCAGTACTTC

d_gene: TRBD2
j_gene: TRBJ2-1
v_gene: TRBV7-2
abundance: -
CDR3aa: CASSLDGLAGSRRYEQFF
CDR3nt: TGTGCCAGCAGCCTTGACGGCCTAGCGGGGTCAAGAAGGTATGAGCAGTTCTTC

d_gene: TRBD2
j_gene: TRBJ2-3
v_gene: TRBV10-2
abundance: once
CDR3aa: CASSERREWRADTQYF
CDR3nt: TGCGCCAGCAGTGAGCGGCGGGAGTGGCGCGCAGATACGCAGTATTTT

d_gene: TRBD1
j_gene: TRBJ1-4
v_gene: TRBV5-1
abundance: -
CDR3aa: CASSLRQGADEKLFF
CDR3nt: TGCGCCAGCAGCTTGAGGCAGGGGGCGGATGAAAAACTGTTTTTT

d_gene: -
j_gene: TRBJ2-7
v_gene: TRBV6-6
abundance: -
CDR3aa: CASSYSGDKIAEQYF
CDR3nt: TGTGCCAGCAGTTACTCAGGAGACAAGATCGCCGAGCAGTACTTC

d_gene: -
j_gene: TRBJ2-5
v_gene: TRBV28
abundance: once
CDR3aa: CASSFWSGRGETQYF
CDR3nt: TGTGCCAGCAGTTTCTGGAGCGGCCGGGGGGAGACCCAGTACTTC

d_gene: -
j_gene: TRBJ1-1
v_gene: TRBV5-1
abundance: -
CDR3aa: CASSRRSENTEAFF
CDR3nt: TGCGCCAGCAGCCGTAGGTCAGAGAACACTGAAGCTTTCTTT

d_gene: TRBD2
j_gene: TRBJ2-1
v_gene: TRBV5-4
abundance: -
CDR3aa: CASSPRTGGTSSYNEQFF
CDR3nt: TGTGCCAGCAGCCCGAGGACGGGCGGGACTAGCTCCTACAATGAGCAGTTCTTC

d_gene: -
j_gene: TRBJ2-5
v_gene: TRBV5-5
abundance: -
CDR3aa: CASSPRGSQETQYF
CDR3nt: TGTGCCAGCAGCCCCCGGGGCTCACAAGAGACCCAGTACTTC

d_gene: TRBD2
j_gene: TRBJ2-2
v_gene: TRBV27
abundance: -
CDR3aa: CASSGLAGAGELFF
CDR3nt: TGTGCCAGCAGCGGACTAGCGGGAGCCGGGGAGCTGTTTTTT

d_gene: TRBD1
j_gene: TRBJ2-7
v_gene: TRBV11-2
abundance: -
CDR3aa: CASSYQTGLEQYF
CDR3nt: TGTGCCAGCAGCTATCAGACAGGGCTCGAGCAGTACTTC

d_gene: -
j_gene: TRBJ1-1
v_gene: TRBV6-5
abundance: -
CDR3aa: CASSYSVTAEAFF
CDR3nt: TGTGCCAGCAGTTACTCGGTGACAGCTGAAGCTTTCTTT

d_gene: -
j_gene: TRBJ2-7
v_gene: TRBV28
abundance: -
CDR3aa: CASSSQGDEQYF
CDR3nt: TGTGCCAGCAGCTCACAGGGCGACGAGCAGTACTTC

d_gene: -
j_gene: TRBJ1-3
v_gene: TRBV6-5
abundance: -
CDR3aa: CASSYSRAGNTIYF
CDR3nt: TGTGCCAGCAGTTACAGCAGGGCTGGAAACACCATATATTTT

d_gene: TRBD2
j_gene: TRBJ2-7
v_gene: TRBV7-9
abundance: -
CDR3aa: CASSLVAGGYGEQYF
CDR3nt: TGTGCCAGCAGCTTAGTGGCGGGAGGGTATGGCGAGCAGTACTTC

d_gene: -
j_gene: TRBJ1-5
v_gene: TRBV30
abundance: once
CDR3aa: CAWSVLGGDQPQHF
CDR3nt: TGTGCCTGGAGTGTACTCGGGGGCGATCAGCCCCAGCATTTT

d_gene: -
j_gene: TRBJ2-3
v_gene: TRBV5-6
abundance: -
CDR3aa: CASSYRTDTQYF
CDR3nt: TGTGCCAGCAGCTACCGCACAGATACGCAGTATTTT

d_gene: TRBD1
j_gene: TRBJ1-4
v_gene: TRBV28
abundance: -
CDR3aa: CASSRRGRGEKLFF
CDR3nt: TGTGCCAGCAGTCGCAGGGGGCGCGGTGAAAAACTGTTTTTT

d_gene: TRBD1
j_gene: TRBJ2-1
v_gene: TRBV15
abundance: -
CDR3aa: CATSRDRGFINEQFF
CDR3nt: TGTGCCACCAGCAGAGACAGGGGGTTCATCAATGAGCAGTTCTTC

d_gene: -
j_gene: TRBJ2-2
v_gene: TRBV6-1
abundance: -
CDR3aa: CASSEVPWGNGELFF
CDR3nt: TGTGCCAGCAGTGAAGTTCCGTGGGGGAACGGGGAGCTGTTTTTT

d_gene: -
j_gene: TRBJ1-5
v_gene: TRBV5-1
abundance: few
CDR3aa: CASSMDSPNQPQHF
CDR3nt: TGCGCCAGCAGCATGGACAGCCCCAATCAGCCCCAGCATTTT